This TCR beta chain comes out of a study of blood T cell repertoires in COVID-19. Study summary: In each case, the material was cDNA or gDNA derived from T cells, B-cell-depleted T cells, or PBMCs.

CDR1 and CDR2 (germline): SGHNT, YYREEE (reference sequence). V dropped 3 bases and J dropped 3; count of bases not matched to a gene: 12. The CDR3 extends over 17 amino acids. Original methodology: Counts of nucleated cells, estimated from reference gene primer amplification, were obtained. Clones were read by immunoSEQ multiplex PCR, and TCRdb kept only the in-frame ones, dropping some. V and J calls and clone size are as listed in that table; D and trimming were resolved from the DNA. Of 87,000 or so clones in the sample, 65% to 90% are singletons; the top ten hold more than 15%. This clone was seen a handful of times.

The TCR originated in a woman of 80 years or more with active or convalescent COVID-19. Material for sequencing was peripheral blood. V gene TRBV5-4 combines with J gene TRBJ2-7; 10 nucleotides line up with TRBD2. CDR3 sequence: CASSSGPVGTSVYEQYF. The CDR3 nucleotides read TGTGCCAGCAGCTCCGGACCAGTAGGGACTAGCGTCTACGAGCAGTACTTC.